This T cell receptor beta chain stems from a study of cytomegalovirus exposure and HLA in healthy donors. Study conclusions and caveats: It has been reported that TCR beta sequences accurately predicted the HLA-A and HLA-B alleles of most subjects. A later analysis found that most CMV-associated TCR beta chains appeared HLA-restricted.

In the case of this clone: As yet, its antigen is unknown.

V was clipped by 0 bases and J by 7 bases; unmatched bases: 4. The germline CDR1 and CDR2 sequences are LGHNA and YSLEER. CDR3 length: 17 residues. PCR used 60 Vbeta primers and 13 Jbeta primers. Assay: immunoSEQ multiplex PCR; the TCRdb copy retains only in-frame clones and omits some. The sample includes some 120,000 clones, 80% of them seen just once. The chain combines TRBV4-3 with TRBJ2-1; 15 nucleotides agree with TRBD2. The sequence came from a man in his thirties or forties in good health and CMV-seronegative. Sample: PBMCs. For the CDR3, the DNA is TGCGCCAGCAGCCAAGAAGGGACTAGCGGGAGGAGGAATGAGCAGTTCTTC. Residues: CASSQEGTSGRRNEQFF.